This T cell receptor (beta chain) was found in a study of shared clonotypes between healthy human individuals. The CDR3 length is 15 residues. CDR1 is MGHRA, CDR2 YSYEKL, per germline. V gave up 0 bases and J gave up 5 bases; unmatched junction bases: 4. Only in-frame clones appear in the TCRdb table, and some are missing; sequencing was by immunoSEQ multiplex PCR. The data show about 2.5 million clones, around 93% seen once. Broader study findings: Genetic and exposure-history diversity was limited by the small donor number.

With regard to this clone: Antigen: not known.

Sequenced material: naive CD4+ T cells from PBMCs. Subset noted: CD45RA+ positively selected. The sequence was obtained from a man younger than 35 in good health. Some clones in this sample may be carry-over from other donors' samples. This chain uses TRBV4-1 with TRBJ1-5; 7 bases map to TRBD1. Here the CDR3 DNA reads TGCGCCAGCAGCCAAGAGGGACAGCTCGATCAGCCCCAGCATTTT. As protein: CASSQEGQLDQPQHF.